The clone carrying this TCR beta chain has a count of ten or more. Its target is unknown. The sample comes from a study of CD8+CD57+ T cells in acquired aplastic anemia. Study-wide context: Average DNA yield from sorted CD4+ and CD8+ cells was roughly 3 ug. Study-wide points: The study identified more than 25 CD8+ CDR3 sequences shared by patients and controls.

Sequencing involved patients with CD8+CD57+ cell expansion previously shown by flow cytometry. Profiles of TCR beta VDJ and CDR3 were generated from a genomic DNA template. TCRdb analysed the reads with MiXCR anew, one entry per CDR3 protein. The data hold roughly 280,000 distinct CDR3 sequences, with roughly 61% observed a single time. The CDR3 is 13 residues long. V lost 5 bases and J lost 4, with 11 bases in between. Germline CDR1 reads SNHLY; CDR2 reads FYNNEI. Sequenced input: sorted CD4+, CD8+, or CD8+CD57+ T cells (not recorded which) from PBMCs. The sequence was obtained from a human donor with aplastic anemia. V is TRBV2 and J is TRBJ1-1, with no clear D. CDR3 protein: CASSSGLVTEAFF. The CDR3, as DNA: TGTGCCAGCAGTTCCGGCCTGGTCACTGAAGCTTTCTTT. Filled out from reference TRBV2 and TRBJ1-1, the complete variable domain reads EPEVTQTPSHQVTQMGQEVILRCVPISNHLYFYWYRQILGQKVEFLVSFYNNEISEKSEIFDDQFSVERPDGSNFTLKIRSTKLEDSAMYFCASSSGLVTEAFFGQGTRLTVV.